The 26 T cell receptor beta chains below all came from one sample that was sequenced in a study of T cell changes during pregnancy in multiple sclerosis. Sequenced by immunoSEQ multiplex PCR; TCRdb stores in-frame clones only, minus some. The data show fewer than 80,000 clones, about 90% seen once. The sequencing here drew on peripheral blood, taken in the first trimester of pregnancy. These TCRs come from a female donor in good health, enrolled as a control in a pregnancy study.

The chain carries TRBV25-1 and TRBJ1-2; D is ambiguous. Trimming took 4 bases from V and 0 from J, leaving 9 bases between them. Germline assignment: CDR1 MGHDK and CDR2 SYGVNS. The CDR3 loop spans 14 amino acids. The CDR3 region has the DNA TGTGCCAGCAGTGTGGAGAACCCTAACTATGGCTACACCTTC. Encoded protein: CASSVENPNYGYTF.

The V gene is TRBV30, the J gene TRBJ1-3, with 8 bases identical to TRBD1. The V gene's germline CDR1 is GTSNPN and CDR2 SVGIG (reference sequence). The CDR3 contains 14 residues. V trimming: 6 bases; J trimming: 3 bases; junction bases outside the gene matches: 7. This CDR3 is CACNGQGGGNTIYF. CDR3 DNA sequence: TGTGCCTGCAATGGACAGGGAGGTGGAAACACCATATATTTT.

The CDR3: CASSESGYRNTEAFF. CDR3 bases: TGTGCCAGCAGTGAATCCGGGTATCGGAACACTGAAGCTTTCTTT. The J gene is TRBJ1-1, the V gene TRBV2; D gene uncertain. V was shortened by 2 bases and J by 1 base, with 11 bases between the two germline ends. CDR3 size: 15 residues. Germline V gives CDR1 SNHLY, CDR2 FYNNEI.

The chain recombines TRBV6-5 with TRBJ1-1, with D uncertain. Trimming left V 11 bases short and J 1 base short, with 14 bases between. The CDR3 runs to 13 residues. The germline gives CDR1 MNHEY, CDR2 SVGAGI. As DNA, the CDR3 is TGTGCCGCCCGCCGGGAGTCGAACACTGAAGCTTTCTTT. It encodes CAARRESNTEAFF.

The rearrangement links TRBV5-1 to TRBJ2-2, with a possible D match to TRBD1 (5 bases). CDR3 length: 15 residues. V lost 4 bases to trimming and J lost 3 bases, with 13 bases between them. Germline CDR1 SGHRS, CDR2 YFSETQ. The CDR3, as DNA: TGCGCCAGCAGCCCGGACGACAGTCACACCGGGGAGCTGTTTTTT. Protein: CASSPDDSHTGELFF. The whole variable domain, remainder taken from reference TRBV5-1 and TRBJ2-2, is KAGVTQTPRYLIKTRGQQVTLSCSPISGHRSVSWYQQTPGQGLQFLFEYFSETQRNKGNFPGRFSGRQFSNSRSEMNVSTLELGDSALYLCASSPDDSHTGELFFGEGSRLTVL.

The V gene is TRBV4-3, the J gene TRBJ2-5, with 8 nucleotides matching TRBD1. The CDR3 is 15 residues long. Germline CDR1 is LGHNA and CDR2 is YSLEER. V trimming: 0 bases; J trimming: 7 bases; junction bases outside the gene matches: 7. The CDR3 DNA sequence: TGCGCCAGCAGCCAAGATTCGCAGGGGGCTAGGACCCAGTACTTC. Its translation is CASSQDSQGARTQYF.

V usage is TRBV7-2 and J usage is TRBJ2-6; D not resolved. The CDR3 consists of 15 residues. Germline V gene data show CDR1 as SGHTA and CDR2 as FQGNSA. Deletions cut 5 bases from V and 0 bases from J, with 8 bases between. CDR3 nucleotide sequence: TGTGCCAGCAGCCGACAAGTCTCTGGGGCCAACGTCCTGACTTTC. It codes for CASSRQVSGANVLTF. The full variable domain, with the rest looked up from reference TRBV7-2 and TRBJ2-6, is GAGVSQSPSNKVTEKGKDVELRCDPISGHTALYWYRQSLGQGLEFLIYFQGNSAPDKSGLPSDRFSAERTGGSVSTLTIQRTQQEDSAVYLCASSRQVSGANVLTFGAGSRLTVL.

This clone was counted a single time. The rearrangement links TRBV11-3 to TRBJ2-3; a possible D gene is TRBD2 (6 bases). There are 13 residues in the CDR3. The germline V gene encodes CDR1 SGHNT and CDR2 YENEEA. Trimming cost V 4 bases and J 6 bases, with 11 bases left between them. CDR3 nucleotide sequence: TGTGCCAGCAGCTACCTAGGAGGGGATACGCAGTATTTT. Translated, it gives CASSYLGGDTQYF.

V is TRBV27 and J is TRBJ1-2; D is perhaps TRBD1 (5 bases). The germline V and J ends were trimmed by 6 bases and 8 bases, with 10 bases remaining between them. The CDR3 contains 11 residues. Germline V gene data show CDR1 as MNHEY and CDR2 as SMNVEV (reference sequence). CDR3 residues: CASSDSTGYTF. The CDR3 nucleotides read TGTGCCAGCAGCGACAGTACGGGCTACACCTTC.

The CDR3 loop reads CASSEETLRETQYF. The CDR3 DNA is TGTGCCAGCAGTGAAGAGACATTACGAGAGACCCAGTACTTC. The chain joins TRBV6-1 to TRBJ2-5; D ambiguous. Germline CDR1 is MNHNS and CDR2 is SASEGT. This CDR3 has 14 amino acids. V was clipped by 1 base and J by 4 bases, with 10 bases between them.

The chain recombines TRBV11-2 with TRBJ2-7, with TRBD1 matching 9 bases. V gave up 5 bases and J gave up 1 base; unmatched junction bases: 9. Germline CDR1 reads SGHAT; CDR2 reads FQNNGV. The CDR3 runs to 16 residues. This chain's CDR3 is CASSDIAGTGSYEQYF. The CDR3 region has the DNA TGTGCCAGCAGCGATATAGCCGGGACAGGGTCCTACGAGCAGTACTTC.

This clone was observed a single time. The chain links TRBV5-1 to TRBJ2-4, with a possible D match to TRBD2 (6 bases). Germline loops: CDR1 SGHRS, CDR2 YFSETQ. The V end lost 7 bases, the J end lost 0 bases, and 11 bases lay between the germline ends. The CDR3 is 14 amino acids. In DNA, the CDR3 is TGCGCCAGCTCGAGGGACTTAGCCAAAAACATTCAGTACTTC. It is translated as CASSRDLAKNIQYF.

This clone was seen only once. The genes are TRBV18 and TRBJ1-1; D is possibly TRBD1 (5 bases). Trimming shortened V by 2 bases and J by 4 bases, and 14 bases separated the two germline ends. Germline values: CDR1 KGHSH, CDR2 LQKENI. The CDR3 contains 15 residues. CDR3 amino acids: CASSPKGGEGTEAFF. In DNA form, the CDR3 reads TGTGCCAGCTCACCAAAAGGAGGGGAGGGCACTGAAGCTTTCTTT.

V and J are TRBV14 and TRBJ1-1; maybe TRBD1 (6 bases). The length of the CDR3 is 15 residues. The germline V gene has CDR1 SGHDN and CDR2 FVKESK. The V and J ends lost 0 bases and 5 bases respectively, with 13 bases between them. The DNA for the CDR3 is TGTGCCAGCAGCCAAGACGGCAGGGGAAATACTGAAGCTTTCTTT. Translated: CASSQDGRGNTEAFF.

The rearrangement links TRBV6-5 to TRBJ1-1; unclear D gene. V dropped 6 bases and J dropped 6 bases, with 11 bases sitting between them. This CDR3 is 12 amino acids long. From germline, CDR1 is MNHEY and CDR2 SVGAGI. CDR3 loop: CASSEGGAEAFF. The CDR3 DNA is TGTGCCAGCAGCGAGGGTGGGGCTGAAGCTTTCTTT.

CDR3 sequence: CAWSVQRDLNEQFF. The CDR3 nucleotides read TGTGCCTGGAGTGTACAGAGGGATCTCAATGAGCAGTTCTTC. V usage is TRBV30 and J usage is TRBJ2-1; TRBD2 is a possible D gene (5 bases). This CDR3 is 14 amino acids long. V shed 0 bases and J shed 6 bases, with 12 bases lying between them. CDR1 and CDR2 from the germline V gene are GTSNPN and SVGIG (reference sequence). Full variable domain (rest looked up from reference TRBV30 and TRBJ2-1): SQTIHQWPATLVQPVGSPLSLECTVEGTSNPNLYWYRQAAGRGLQLLFYSVGIGQISSEVPQNLSASRPQDRQFILSSKKLLLSDSGFYLCAWSVQRDLNEQFFGPGTRLTVL.

V is TRBV14 and J is TRBJ2-3; TRBD2 matches 9 bases. With V trimmed by 2 bases and J by 4 bases, 13 bases remained unmatched. The CDR3 runs to 18 residues. CDR1 is SGHDN and CDR2 is FVKESK in the germline V gene. CDR3 DNA sequence: TGTGCCAGCAGCCAACTGGGATTGGGTAGCGGGAGAGCAGATACGCAGTATTTT. Residues: CASSQLGLGSGRADTQYF. Using reference TRBV14 and TRBJ2-3 for the parts outside the CDR3, the full variable domain is EAGVTQFPSHSVIEKGQTVTLRCDPISGHDNLYWYRRVMGKEIKFLLHFVKESKQDESGMPNNRFLAERTGGTYSTLKVQPAELEDSGVYFCASSQLGLGSGRADTQYFGPGTRLTVL.

V is TRBV5-1 and J is TRBJ2-6, with D tentatively TRBD2 (6 bases). The CDR3 length is 17 residues. Trimming took 3 bases from V and 0 from J, leaving 13 bases between them. Per the germline V gene, CDR1 is SGHRS and CDR2 is YFSETQ. CDR3 DNA: TGCGCCAGCAGCTCCGCCCGGGGAGGCTCTGGGGCCAACGTCCTGACTTTC. This translates into CASSSARGGSGANVLTF.

In nucleotides, the CDR3 is TGTGCCAGCAGGGGGACAGGTAGCAATCAGCCCCAGCATTTT. Translated, it gives CASRGTGSNQPQHF. The V and J genes are TRBV28 and TRBJ1-5; 8 bases map to TRBD1. The CDR3 totals 14 residues. Germline CDR1 reads MDHEN; CDR2 reads SYDVKM. V was pared by 6 bases and J by 0 bases, with 1 base of the junction left unmatched.

This clone was seen a single time. This chain links TRBV6-5 with TRBJ1-2; TRBD1 matches 7 bases. Per germline, CDR1 MNHEY and CDR2 SVGAGI. Germline trimming cut 10 bases from V and 8 bases from J; bases unmatched to any gene: 10. CDR3 length equals 12 residues. This CDR3 is CAIRVPGGGYTF. In DNA form, the CDR3 reads TGTGCCATCCGAGTCCCAGGGGGAGGCTACACCTTC.

The V and J genes are TRBV6-1 and TRBJ1-1; perhaps TRBD1 as D (6 bases). Germline V gene lookup returns CDR1 MNHNS and CDR2 SASEGT. V shed 4 bases and J shed 4 bases, with 13 bases lying between them. The CDR3 length is 14 residues. This CDR3 reads CASSGERDTTEAFF. Written as DNA, the CDR3 is TGTGCCAGCAGTGGGGAACGGGACACCACTGAAGCTTTCTTT.

The rearrangement uses TRBV6-5 and TRBJ1-5; D gene uncertain. With 5 bases removed from V and 0 bases from J, the gap between germline ends came to 8 bases. This CDR3 is 14 amino acids long. From germline, CDR1 is MNHEY and CDR2 SVGAGI. The DNA for the CDR3 is TGTGCCAGCAGTGACACTTATAGCAATCAGCCCCAGCATTTT. Its protein product is CASSDTYSNQPQHF.

This chain uses TRBV10-2 with TRBJ1-1; D is unclear. CDR1 WSHSY and CDR2 SAAADI come from the germline V gene. The CDR3 has 14 residues. With 0 bases removed from V and 0 bases from J, the gap between germline ends came to 5 bases. The CDR3 DNA sequence: TGCGCCAGCAGTGAGTCCAGTTTGAACACTGAAGCTTTCTTT. This gives the protein CASSESSLNTEAFF.

This clone was seen once. The gene calls are TRBV6-5 and TRBJ1-4; TRBD1 is a possible D gene (5 bases). The CDR3 contains 16 residues. Germline V gives CDR1 MNHEY, CDR2 SVGAGI. Trimming cost V 0 bases and J 4 bases, with 12 bases left between them. The chain's CDR3 is CASSYSGRVDNEKLFF. The CDR3 nucleotides read TGTGCCAGCAGTTACTCAGGCAGGGTCGATAATGAAAAACTGTTTTTT.

The CDR3 protein is CASSVWANSYNEQFF. DNA for the CDR3: TGTGCCAGCAGTGTATGGGCGAACTCCTACAATGAGCAGTTCTTC. The chain recombines TRBV6-1 with TRBJ2-1, with unresolved D. Trimming pared 4 bases from V and 0 bases from J, leaving 10 bases between. This CDR3 region has 15 residues. Germline V gives CDR1 MNHNS, CDR2 SASEGT.

This chain's CDR3 is CASSTGGWQPQHF. The DNA of the CDR3 is TGTGCCAGTAGTACGGGGGGCTGGCAGCCCCAGCATTTT. The J gene is TRBJ1-5, the V gene TRBV19, with D possibly TRBD1 on 6 matching bases. Germline V lookup: CDR1 LNHDA, CDR2 SQIVND (reference sequence). The CDR3 is made up of 13 amino acids. Trimming pared 4 bases from V and 7 bases from J, leaving 11 bases between.